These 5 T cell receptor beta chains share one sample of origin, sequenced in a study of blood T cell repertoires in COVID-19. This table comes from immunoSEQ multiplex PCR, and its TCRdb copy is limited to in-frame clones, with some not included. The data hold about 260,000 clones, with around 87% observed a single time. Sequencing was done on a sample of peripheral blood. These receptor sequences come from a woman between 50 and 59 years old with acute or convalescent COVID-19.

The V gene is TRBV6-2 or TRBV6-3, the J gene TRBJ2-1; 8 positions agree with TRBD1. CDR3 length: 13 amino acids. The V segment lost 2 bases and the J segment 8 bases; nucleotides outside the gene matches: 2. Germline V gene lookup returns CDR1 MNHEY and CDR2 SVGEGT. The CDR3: CASSYPTGDEQFF. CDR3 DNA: TGTGCCAGCAGTTACCCGACAGGGGATGAGCAGTTCTTC.

CDR3 sequence: CASSLRPSGRGDTQYF. The CDR3 DNA reads TGTGCCAGCAGCTTAAGGCCTAGCGGGAGGGGAGATACGCAGTATTTT. The gene calls are TRBV7-3 and TRBJ2-3; 12 bases match TRBD2. This CDR3 is 16 amino acids long. The junction had 4 bases not matched to a gene; V was cut back by 1 base and J by 5 bases. Germline assignment: CDR1 SGHTA and CDR2 FQGTGA.

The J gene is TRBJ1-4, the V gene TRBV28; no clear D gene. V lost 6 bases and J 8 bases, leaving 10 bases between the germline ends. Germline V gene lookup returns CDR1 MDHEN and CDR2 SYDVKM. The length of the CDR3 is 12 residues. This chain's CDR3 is CASRSRNEKLFF. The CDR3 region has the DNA TGTGCCAGCAGGTCGCGGAACGAAAAACTGTTTTTT.

The CDR3 region has the DNA TGCGCCAGCAGCCTGCTAGACTACAGGGACACTGAAGCTTTCTTT. It codes for CASSLLDYRDTEAFF. V gene TRBV5-1 combines with J gene TRBJ1-1; tentative D call: TRBD1 (6 bases). Between the trimmed V and J ends, which lost 4 bases and 3 bases, there was a span of 16 bases. The CDR3 consists of 15 residues. The germline gives CDR1 SGHRS, CDR2 YFSETQ.

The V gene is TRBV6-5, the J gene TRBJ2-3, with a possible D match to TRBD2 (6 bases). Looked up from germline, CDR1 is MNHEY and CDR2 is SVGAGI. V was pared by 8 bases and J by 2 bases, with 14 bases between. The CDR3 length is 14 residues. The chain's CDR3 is CASYGDSTTDTQYF. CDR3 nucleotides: TGTGCCAGCTATGGGGACTCAACCACAGATACGCAGTATTTT.